A single sample gave rise to the 16 T cell receptor beta chains below, sequenced in a study of OX40 agonist ivuxolimab in advanced cancers. The assay was immunoSEQ multiplex PCR, and TCRdb's table has in-frame clones only and misses some. The sample has more than 9,500 clones; 80% are singletons. The starting material was CD4+ or CD8+ T cells sorted from blood, obtained in a trial of the OX40 agonist ivuxolimab. The source of these receptors is an adult with an advanced solid tumor such as melanoma, head and neck, liver or kidney cancer.

This chain joins TRBV9 and TRBJ2-1; 11 bases line up with TRBD2. Per the germline V gene, CDR1 is SGDLS and CDR2 is YYNGEE. The CDR3 has 18 amino acids. The V segment lost 1 base and the J segment 2 bases; nucleotides outside the gene matches: 8. The CDR3 sequence is CASSVSRLAGLTYNEQFF. As DNA, the CDR3 is TGTGCCAGCAGCGTATCCCGACTAGCGGGATTAACCTACAATGAGCAGTTCTTC.

The CDR3 DNA is TGTGCCAGCAGTGAATTCTGGACAACCTATAGCAATCAGCCCCAGCATTTT. It translates to CASSEFWTTYSNQPQHF. J is TRBJ1-5 and V is TRBV25-1; D is possibly TRBD1 (5 bases). Germline V gene sequence: CDR1 MGHDK, CDR2 SYGVNS. CDR3 length equals 17 residues. The V end was cut by 1 base, the J end by 0 bases, with 13 bases between.

The V and J genes are TRBV25-1 and TRBJ2-5; D perhaps matches TRBD2 (6 bases). CDR3 size: 13 residues. CDR1 is MGHDK, CDR2 SYGVNS, per germline. V lost 2 bases and J 9 bases, leaving 13 bases between the germline ends. The CDR3 DNA reads as TGTGCCAGCAGTGAAGAGGGACTGGGGCCCCAGTACTTC. It codes for CASSEEGLGPQYF.

In DNA form, the CDR3 reads TGTGCCAGCAGCTTAGTGTCTGGCGAGCAGTACTTC. The encoded protein is CASSLVSGEQYF. The chain employs TRBV7-2 and TRBJ2-7, with D unresolved. This CDR3 spans 12 amino acids. Germline V gene sequence: CDR1 SGHTA, CDR2 FQGNSA. With 1 base removed from V and 6 bases from J, the gap between germline ends came to 7 bases.

The rearrangement uses TRBV9 and TRBJ2-7; a possible D gene is TRBD1 (6 bases). The CDR3 runs to 14 residues. Germline V lookup: CDR1 SGDLS, CDR2 YYNGEE. The V gene lost 4 bases and the J gene lost 2 bases, with 13 bases spanning the gap. The CDR3 loop is CASSPQGSPYEQYF. CDR3 nucleotides: TGTGCCAGCAGCCCCCAGGGGTCCCCCTACGAGCAGTACTTC.

This clone was counted a single time. The V gene is TRBV7-6, the J gene TRBJ1-1, with D maybe TRBD1 (5 bases). This CDR3 has 14 amino acids. The V gene's germline CDR1 is SGHVS and CDR2 FNYEAQ. The V and J ends lost 5 bases and 0 bases respectively, with 10 bases between them. CDR3 sequence (DNA): TGTGCCAGCAGCCCCGGACATATGAACACTGAAGCTTTCTTT. It encodes CASSPGHMNTEAFF.

This clone was seen a handful of times. The CDR3 sequence: CASSEGVGTGTIGELFF. In DNA form, the CDR3 reads TGTGCCAGCAGTGAAGGGGTAGGGACAGGGACGATCGGGGAGCTGTTTTTT. The chain is built from TRBV6-1 and TRBJ2-2; 9 bases line up with TRBD1. The CDR3 length is 17 residues. After removal of 1 base from V and 7 bases from J, the junction contained 10 bases not matched to a gene. Per germline, CDR1 MNHNS and CDR2 SASEGT.

This chain uses TRBV19 with TRBJ2-1, with D possibly being TRBD2 (7 bases). Germline-derived CDR1 and CDR2 are LNHDA and SQIVND (reference sequence). The CDR3 is 15 residues long. Trimming pared 3 bases from V and 2 bases from J, leaving 11 bases between. The CDR3 is CASSMTGGTYNEQFF. DNA of the CDR3: TGTGCCAGTAGTATGACGGGGGGCACCTACAATGAGCAGTTCTTC.

The chain has TRBV11-3 and TRBJ1-2; D is possibly TRBD1 (6 bases). This CDR3 is built from 14 residues. The germline V gene encodes CDR1 SGHNT and CDR2 YENEEA. V was trimmed by 0 bases and J by 6 bases, leaving 11 bases between them. In DNA, the CDR3 is TGTGCCAGCAGCTTAGAGGAGTCAGGGGATGGCTACACCTTC. Translating it yields CASSLEESGDGYTF.

This chain's CDR3 is CSGMRQGYNEQFF. The CDR3 DNA sequence: TGCAGCGGGATGCGACAGGGCTACAATGAGCAGTTCTTC. The gene calls are TRBV29-1 and TRBJ2-1; 7 bases agree with TRBD1. With V trimmed by 7 bases and J by 3 bases, 6 bases remained unmatched. This CDR3 is built from 13 residues. Germline V gives CDR1 SQVTM, CDR2 ANQGSEA.

The chain has TRBV7-9 and TRBJ1-4, with 12 nucleotides matching TRBD1. Germline loops: CDR1 SEHNR, CDR2 FQNEAQ (reference sequence). The CDR3 extends over 15 amino acids. J was trimmed by 10 bases and V by 1 base; bases with no gene match: 4. The CDR3: CASSLGGTGGAKLFF. CDR3 bases: TGTGCCAGCAGCTTAGGTGGGACAGGGGGCGCAAAACTGTTTTTT.

This sequence joins TRBV6-5 and TRBJ2-7, with TRBD1 matching over 9 bases. The CDR3 runs to 13 residues. Germline trimming cut 4 bases from V and 8 bases from J; bases unmatched to any gene: 6. Per the germline V gene, CDR1 is MNHEY and CDR2 is SVGAGI. This CDR3 reads CASSSGQGRKQYF. CDR3 DNA sequence: TGTGCCAGCAGTTCCGGACAGGGGAGAAAGCAGTACTTC.

In the case of this clone: The same CDR3 is also encoded by other DNA sequences in this sample. The V call is TRBV5-4, the J call TRBJ2-7, with D maybe TRBD2 (6 bases). CDR3 length: 13 residues. V lost 5 bases, J lost 4 bases, and 13 bases lay in between. Per the germline V gene, CDR1 is SGHNT and CDR2 is YYREEE (reference sequence). DNA of the CDR3: TGTGCCAGCAGTCTGGGTGGGACTTACGAGCAGTACTTC. Protein product: CASSLGGTYEQYF. Using reference TRBV5-4 and TRBJ2-7 for the parts outside the CDR3, the full variable domain is ETGVTQSPTHLIKTRGQQVTLRCSSQSGHNTVSWYQQALGQGPQFIFQYYREEENGRGNFPPRFSGLQFPNYSSELNVNALELDDSALYLCASSLGGTYEQYFGPGTRLTVT.

This clone was found a few times. The chain joins TRBV7-9 to TRBJ1-5; 8 positions match TRBD1. The germline V gene has CDR1 SEHNR and CDR2 FQNEAQ (reference sequence). J gave up 5 bases and V 4 bases, and 4 bases lay outside the gene matches. This CDR3 spans 14 amino acids. The CDR3 DNA follows: TGTGCCAGCAGCTCCGACAGGGGCCATCAGCCCCAGCATTTT. This codes for CASSSDRGHQPQHF.

The gene calls are TRBV6-5 and TRBJ2-7; TRBD2 is a possible D gene (6 bases). Between the trimmed V and J ends, which lost 5 bases and 1 base, there was a span of 12 bases. The V gene's germline CDR1 is MNHEY and CDR2 SVGAGI. The CDR3 is 14 residues long. The CDR3 is CASSPRGRSYEQYF. CDR3 nucleotides: TGTGCCAGCAGTCCGCGGGGCAGATCCTACGAGCAGTACTTC.

V usage is TRBV14 and J usage is TRBJ1-2; D is ambiguous. Germline loops: CDR1 SGHDN, CDR2 FVKESK. Trimming left V 1 base short and J 8 bases short, with 8 bases between. This CDR3 has 12 residues. The CDR3 sequence is CASSQGEVGYTF. The CDR3 DNA sequence: TGTGCCAGCAGCCAAGGTGAAGTGGGCTACACCTTC.